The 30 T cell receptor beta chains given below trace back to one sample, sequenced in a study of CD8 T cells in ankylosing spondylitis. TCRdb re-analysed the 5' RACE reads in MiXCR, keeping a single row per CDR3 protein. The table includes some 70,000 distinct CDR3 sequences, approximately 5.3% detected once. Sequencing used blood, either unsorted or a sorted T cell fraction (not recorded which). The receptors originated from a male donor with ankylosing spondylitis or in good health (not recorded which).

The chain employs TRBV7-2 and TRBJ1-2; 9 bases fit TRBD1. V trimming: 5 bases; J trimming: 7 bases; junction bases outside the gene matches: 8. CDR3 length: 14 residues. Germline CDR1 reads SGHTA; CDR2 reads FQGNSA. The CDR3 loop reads CASSTDRGRIGYTF. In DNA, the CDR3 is TGTGCCAGCAGCACGGACAGGGGACGAATTGGCTACACCTTC. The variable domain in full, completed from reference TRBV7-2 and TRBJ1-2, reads GAGVSQSPSNKVTEKGKDVELRCDPISGHTALYWYRQSLGQGLEFLIYFQGNSAPDKSGLPSDRFSAERTGGSVSTLTIQRTQQEDSAVYLCASSTDRGRIGYTFGSGTRLTVV.

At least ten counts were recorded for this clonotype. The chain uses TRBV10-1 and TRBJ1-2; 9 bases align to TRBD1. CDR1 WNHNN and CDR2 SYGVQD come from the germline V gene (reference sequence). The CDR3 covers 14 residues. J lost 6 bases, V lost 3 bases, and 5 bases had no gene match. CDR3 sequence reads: CASSDGTGINGYTF. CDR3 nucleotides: TGCGCCAGCAGTGATGGGACAGGGATAAATGGCTACACCTTC.

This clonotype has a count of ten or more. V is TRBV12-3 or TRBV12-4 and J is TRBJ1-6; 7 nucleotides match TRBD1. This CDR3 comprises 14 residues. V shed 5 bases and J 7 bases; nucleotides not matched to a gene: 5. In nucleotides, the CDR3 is TGTGCCAGCAGTGCCGGGACAGACAATTCACCCCTCCACTTT. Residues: CASSAGTDNSPLHF.

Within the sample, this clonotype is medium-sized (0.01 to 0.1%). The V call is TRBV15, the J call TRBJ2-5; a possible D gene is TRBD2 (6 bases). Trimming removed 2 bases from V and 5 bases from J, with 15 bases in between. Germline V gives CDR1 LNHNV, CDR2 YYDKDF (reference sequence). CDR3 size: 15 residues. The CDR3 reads CATSRQLAAGETQYF. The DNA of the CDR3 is TGTGCCACCAGCAGACAGCTCGCGGCGGGGGAGACCCAGTACTTC.

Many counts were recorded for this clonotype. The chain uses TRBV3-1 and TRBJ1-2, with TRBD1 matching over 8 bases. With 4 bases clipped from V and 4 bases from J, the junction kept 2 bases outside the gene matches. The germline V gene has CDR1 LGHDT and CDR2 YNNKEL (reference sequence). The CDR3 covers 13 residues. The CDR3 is CASSRTGLYGYTF. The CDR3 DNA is TGTGCCAGCAGCCGGACAGGGCTCTATGGCTACACCTTC.

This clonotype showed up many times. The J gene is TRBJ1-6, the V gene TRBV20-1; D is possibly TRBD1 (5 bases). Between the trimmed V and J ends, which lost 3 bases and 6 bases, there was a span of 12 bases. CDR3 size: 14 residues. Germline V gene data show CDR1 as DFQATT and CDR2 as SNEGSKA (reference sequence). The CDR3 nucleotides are TGCAGTGCTAGTGGGGGGGTAGGTAATTCACCCCTCCACTTT. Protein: CSASGGVGNSPLHF.

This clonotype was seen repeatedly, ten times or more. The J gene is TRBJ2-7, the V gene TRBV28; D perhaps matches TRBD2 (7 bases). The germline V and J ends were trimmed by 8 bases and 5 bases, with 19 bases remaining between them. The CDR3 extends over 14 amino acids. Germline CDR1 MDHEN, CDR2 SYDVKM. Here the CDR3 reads CASVMGGRVNEQYF. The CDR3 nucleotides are TGTGCCAGCGTCATGGGGGGGCGCGTCAACGAGCAGTACTTC.

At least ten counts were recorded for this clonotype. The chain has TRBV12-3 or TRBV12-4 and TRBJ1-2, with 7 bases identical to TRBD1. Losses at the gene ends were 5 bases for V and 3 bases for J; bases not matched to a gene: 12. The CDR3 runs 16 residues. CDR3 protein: CASSVQKDREYYGYTF. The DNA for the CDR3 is TGTGCCAGCAGTGTGCAGAAAGACAGGGAATACTATGGCTACACCTTC.

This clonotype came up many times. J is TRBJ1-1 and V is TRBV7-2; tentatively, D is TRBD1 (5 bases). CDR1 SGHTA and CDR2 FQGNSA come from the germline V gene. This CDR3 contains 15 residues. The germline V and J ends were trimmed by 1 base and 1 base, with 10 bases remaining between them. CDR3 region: CASSLDAGGNTEAFF. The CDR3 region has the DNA TGTGCCAGCAGCTTAGACGCCGGGGGGAACACTGAAGCTTTCTTT.

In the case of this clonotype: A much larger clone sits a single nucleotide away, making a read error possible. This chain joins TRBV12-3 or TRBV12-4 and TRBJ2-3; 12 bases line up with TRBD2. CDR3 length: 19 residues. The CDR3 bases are TGTGCCTGCAGTTTAAGTCTAGCGGGGGGGCGGCACCGCACAGATACGCAGTATTTT. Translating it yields CACSLSLAGGRHRTDTQYF.

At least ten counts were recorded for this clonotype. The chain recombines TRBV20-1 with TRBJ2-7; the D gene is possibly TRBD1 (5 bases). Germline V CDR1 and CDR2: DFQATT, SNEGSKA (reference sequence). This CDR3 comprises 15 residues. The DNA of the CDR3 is TGCAGCGCGGCCGCACAGGCAACAATAAACTACGAGCAGTACTTC. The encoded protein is CSAAAQATINYEQYF.

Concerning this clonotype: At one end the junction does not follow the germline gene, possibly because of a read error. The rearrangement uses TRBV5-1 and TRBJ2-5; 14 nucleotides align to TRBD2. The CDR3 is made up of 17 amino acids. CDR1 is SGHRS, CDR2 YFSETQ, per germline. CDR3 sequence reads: CASSSRTSGGIQETQYF. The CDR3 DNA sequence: TGCGCCAGCAGCTCCCGGACTAGCGGGGGGATCCAAGAGACTCAGTACTTC.

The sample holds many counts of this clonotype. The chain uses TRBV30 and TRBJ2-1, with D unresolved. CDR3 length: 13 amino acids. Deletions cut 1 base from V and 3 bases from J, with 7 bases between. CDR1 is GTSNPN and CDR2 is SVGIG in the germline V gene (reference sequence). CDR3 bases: TGTGCCTGGAGTGCTATGGGCTACAATGAGCAGTTCTTC. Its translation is CAWSAMGYNEQFF.

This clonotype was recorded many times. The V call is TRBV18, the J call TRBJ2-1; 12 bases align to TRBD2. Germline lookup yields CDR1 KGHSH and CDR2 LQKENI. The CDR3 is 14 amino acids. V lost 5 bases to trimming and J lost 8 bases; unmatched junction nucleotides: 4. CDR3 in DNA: TGTGCCAGCTCAAGACTAGCGGGGGCTGATGAGCAGTTCTTC. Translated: CASSRLAGADEQFF.

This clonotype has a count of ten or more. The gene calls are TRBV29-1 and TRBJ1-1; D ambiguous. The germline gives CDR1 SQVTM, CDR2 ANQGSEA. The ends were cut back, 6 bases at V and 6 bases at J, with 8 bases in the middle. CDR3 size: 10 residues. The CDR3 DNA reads TGCAGCGTCTTGGATCCTGAAGCTTTCTTT. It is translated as CSVLDPEAFF. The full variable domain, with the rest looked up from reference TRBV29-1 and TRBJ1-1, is SAVISQKPSRDICQRGTSLTIQCQVDSQVTMMFWYRQQPGQSLTLIATANQGSEATYESGFVIDKFPISRPNLTFSTLTVSNMSPEDSSIYLCSVLDPEAFFGQGTRLTVV.

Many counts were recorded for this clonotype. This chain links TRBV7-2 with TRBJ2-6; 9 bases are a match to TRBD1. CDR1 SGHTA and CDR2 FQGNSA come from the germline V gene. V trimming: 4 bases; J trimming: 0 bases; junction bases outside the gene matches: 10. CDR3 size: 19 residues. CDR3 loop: CASSSQTGQGFSGANVLTF. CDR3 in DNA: TGTGCCAGCAGCTCCCAGACGGGACAGGGTTTCTCTGGGGCCAACGTCCTGACTTTC.

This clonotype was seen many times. CDR3 coding DNA: TGCAGCCACGAAGGGGGACAGGGGGTTAGTAGCTCCTACAATGAGCAGTTCTTC. This translates into CSHEGGQGVSSSYNEQFF. V gene TRBV29-1 combines with J gene TRBJ2-1; TRBD1 matches 11 bases. This CDR3 is built from 18 residues. CDR1 SQVTM and CDR2 ANQGSEA come from the germline V gene. With 8 bases clipped from V and 0 bases from J, the junction kept 15 bases outside the gene matches.

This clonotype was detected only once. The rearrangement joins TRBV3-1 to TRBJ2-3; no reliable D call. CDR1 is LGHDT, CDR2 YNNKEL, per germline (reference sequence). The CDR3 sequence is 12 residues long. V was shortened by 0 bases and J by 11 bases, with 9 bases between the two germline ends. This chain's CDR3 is CASSQERWGQYF. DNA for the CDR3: TGTGCCAGCAGCCAAGAACGATGGGGGCAGTATTTT.

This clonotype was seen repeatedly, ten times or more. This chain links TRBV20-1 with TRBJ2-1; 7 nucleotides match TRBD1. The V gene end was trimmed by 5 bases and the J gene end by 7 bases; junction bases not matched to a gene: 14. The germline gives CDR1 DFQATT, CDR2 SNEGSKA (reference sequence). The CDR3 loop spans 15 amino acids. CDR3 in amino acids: CSAPRTGPLDNEQFF. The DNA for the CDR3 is TGCAGTGCTCCCCGGACAGGCCCTCTTGATAATGAGCAGTTCTTC.

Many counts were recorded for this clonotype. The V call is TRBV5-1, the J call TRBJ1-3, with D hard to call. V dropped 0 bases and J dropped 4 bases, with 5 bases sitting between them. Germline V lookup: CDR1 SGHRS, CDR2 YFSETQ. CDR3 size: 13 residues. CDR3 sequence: CASSLGVGNTIYF. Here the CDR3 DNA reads TGCGCCAGCAGCTTGGGTGTCGGAAACACCATATATTTT.

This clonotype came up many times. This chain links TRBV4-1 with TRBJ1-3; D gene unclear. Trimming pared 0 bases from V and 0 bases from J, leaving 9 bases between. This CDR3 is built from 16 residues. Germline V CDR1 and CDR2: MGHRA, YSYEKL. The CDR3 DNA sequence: TGCGCCAGCAGCCAAGATAGGGCAGCCTCTGGAAACACCATATATTTT. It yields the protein CASSQDRAASGNTIYF.

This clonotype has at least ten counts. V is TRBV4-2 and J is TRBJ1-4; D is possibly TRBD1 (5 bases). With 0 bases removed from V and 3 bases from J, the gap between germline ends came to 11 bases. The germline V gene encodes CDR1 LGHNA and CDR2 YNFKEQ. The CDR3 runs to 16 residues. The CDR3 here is CASSQEVGAANEKLFF. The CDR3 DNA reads TGTGCCAGCAGCCAAGAAGTAGGGGCAGCTAATGAAAAACTGTTTTTT.

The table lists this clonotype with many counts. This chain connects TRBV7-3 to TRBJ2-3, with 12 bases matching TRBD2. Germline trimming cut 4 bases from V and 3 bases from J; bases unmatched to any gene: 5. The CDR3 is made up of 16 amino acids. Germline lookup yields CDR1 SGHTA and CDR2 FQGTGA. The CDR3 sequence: CASSSTSGGGTDTQYF. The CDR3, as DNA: TGTGCCAGCAGCTCGACTAGCGGGGGAGGTACAGATACGCAGTATTTT.

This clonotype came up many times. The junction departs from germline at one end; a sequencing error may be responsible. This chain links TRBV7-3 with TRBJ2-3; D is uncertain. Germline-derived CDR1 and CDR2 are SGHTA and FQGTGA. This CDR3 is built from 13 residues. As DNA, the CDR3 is TGTGCCAGCAGCATAACTGGTTCAGATACGCAGTATTTT. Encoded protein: CASSITGSDTQYF.

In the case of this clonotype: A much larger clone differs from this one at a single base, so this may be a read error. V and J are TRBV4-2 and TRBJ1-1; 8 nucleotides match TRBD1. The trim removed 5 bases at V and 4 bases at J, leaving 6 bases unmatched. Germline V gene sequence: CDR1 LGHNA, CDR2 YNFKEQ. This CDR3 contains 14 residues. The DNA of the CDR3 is TGTGCCAGCAGCGAGGGACAGGACACCACTGAAGCTTTCTTT. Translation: CASSEGQDTTEAFF.

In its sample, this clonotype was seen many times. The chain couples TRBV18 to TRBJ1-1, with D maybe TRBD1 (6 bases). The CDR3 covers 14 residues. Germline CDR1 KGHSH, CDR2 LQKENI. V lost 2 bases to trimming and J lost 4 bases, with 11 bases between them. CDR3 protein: CASSPGWGATEAFF. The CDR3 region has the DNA TGTGCCAGCTCACCAGGGTGGGGGGCCACTGAAGCTTTCTTT.

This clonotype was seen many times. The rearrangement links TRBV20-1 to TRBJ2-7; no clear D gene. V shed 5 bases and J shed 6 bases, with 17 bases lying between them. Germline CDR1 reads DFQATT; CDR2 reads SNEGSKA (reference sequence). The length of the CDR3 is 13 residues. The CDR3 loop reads CSAGSPEFLEQYF. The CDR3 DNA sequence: TGCAGTGCTGGCAGCCCTGAATTCCTCGAGCAGTACTTC.

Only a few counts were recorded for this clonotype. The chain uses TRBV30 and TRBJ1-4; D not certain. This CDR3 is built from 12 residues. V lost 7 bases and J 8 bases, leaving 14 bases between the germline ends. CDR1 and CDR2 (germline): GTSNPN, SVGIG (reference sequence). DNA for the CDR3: TGTGCCTACAGAAAAACTTACGAAAAACTGTTTTTT. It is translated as CAYRKTYEKLFF. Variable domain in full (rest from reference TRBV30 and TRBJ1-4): SQTIHQWPATLVQPVGSPLSLECTVEGTSNPNLYWYRQAAGRGLQLLFYSVGIGQISSEVPQNLSASRPQDRQFILSSKKLLLSDSGFYLCAYRKTYEKLFFGSGTQLSVL.

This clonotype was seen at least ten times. DNA of the CDR3: TGTGCCAGCAGTTTACCGGGACTAGCGGGGGGAACGCAGTTCTTC. It yields the protein CASSLPGLAGGTQFF. The J gene is TRBJ2-1, the V gene TRBV2, with TRBD2 identical over 15 bases. V gave up 5 bases and J gave up 12 bases; unmatched junction bases: 8. Germline loops: CDR1 SNHLY, CDR2 FYNNEI. CDR3 length: 15 residues.

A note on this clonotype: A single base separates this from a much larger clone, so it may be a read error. DNA for the CDR3: TGTGCCAGCAGCTTAGAGAGGGGCGAGCGTCAGCCCCAGCATTTT. Translated: CASSLERGERQPQHF. The chain joins TRBV7-2 to TRBJ1-5; TRBD1 might be the D (5 bases). The V gene's germline CDR1 is SGHTA and CDR2 FQGNSA. The CDR3 has 15 residues. V was cut by 1 base and J by 6 bases, with 13 bases left in between.